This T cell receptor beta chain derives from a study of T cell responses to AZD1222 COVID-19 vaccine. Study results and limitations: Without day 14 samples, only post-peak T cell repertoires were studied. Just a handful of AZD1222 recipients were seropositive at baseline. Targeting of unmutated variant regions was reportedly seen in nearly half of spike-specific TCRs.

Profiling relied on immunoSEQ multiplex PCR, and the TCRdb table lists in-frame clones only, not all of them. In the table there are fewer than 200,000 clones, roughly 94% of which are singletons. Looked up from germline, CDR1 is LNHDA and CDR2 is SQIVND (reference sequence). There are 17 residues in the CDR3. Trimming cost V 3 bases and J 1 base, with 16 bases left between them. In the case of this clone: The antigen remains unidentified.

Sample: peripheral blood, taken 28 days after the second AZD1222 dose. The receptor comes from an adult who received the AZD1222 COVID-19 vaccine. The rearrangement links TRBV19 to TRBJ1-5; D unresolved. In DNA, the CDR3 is TGTGCCAGTAGTATGTCGGAGGCTCGCCCAAGCAATCAGCCCCAGCATTTT. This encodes CASSMSEARPSNQPQHF.